The sequence of this T cell receptor (beta chain) was determined in a study of molecular identifiers for immune sequencing clone quantification. CDR1 MNHEY and CDR2 SMNVEV come from the germline V gene (reference sequence). The CDR3 loop spans 15 amino acids. Trimming at V came to 5 bases and at J to 5 bases, leaving 11 bases not matched to a gene. TCRdb analysed the PCR reads with MiXCR anew, one entry per CDR3 protein. The repertoire has over 550,000 distinct CDR3 sequences, about 25% of them found once; the top ten carry 0.75% to 0.8%. This chain connects TRBV27 to TRBJ2-7; 8 bases are a match to TRBD2. The sequenced sample was naive CD8+ T cells from blood, with Jurkat cell RNA spiked in. Indicated subset: FACS-sorted CD8+CD4-CCR7+CD45RA+ naive T cells. The clonotype was recovered from a human donor in good health. Some libraries in this study had Jurkat cell RNA spiked in. For the CDR3, the DNA is TGTGCCAGCAGTGATACTACAGCGGGGGAAAACGAGCAGTACTTC. It yields the protein CASSDTTAGENEQYF.